The clone carrying this T cell receptor (beta chain) occurred once. Its antigen remains unknown. Mismatch with germline at one junction end may stem from a read error. Per germline, CDR1 MNHEY and CDR2 SMNVEV (reference sequence). There are 12 residues in the CDR3. The data are from a study of cytomegalovirus exposure and HLA in healthy donors. Turning to the study itself: The roughly 120 million unique TCR beta sequences, from about 180 million T cells, were found by an earlier analysis.

The PCR had 60 Vbeta and 13 Jbeta primers. TCRdb keeps only in-frame clones here, not all; method: immunoSEQ multiplex PCR. The sample lists under 150,000 clones, roughly 84% occurring once. The study's findings and limits: Accounts indicate the classifier identified cytomegalovirus status with strong specificity and sensitivity. Sequencing likely generated an artifact that appeared as a cluster of highly shared sequence variants. In a later analysis, TCR beta V- and J-gene trimming was associated with a missense DCLRE1C variant.

Sequenced: PBMCs. V is TRBV27 and J is TRBJ1-2; no firm D call. This clonotype was sampled from a boy between 10 and 17 years old in good health and CMV-seronegative. CDR3 sequence: CASSPRGYGYPF. The CDR3 coding sequence is TGTGCCAGCAGTCCCCGCGGATATGGCTACCCCTTC.